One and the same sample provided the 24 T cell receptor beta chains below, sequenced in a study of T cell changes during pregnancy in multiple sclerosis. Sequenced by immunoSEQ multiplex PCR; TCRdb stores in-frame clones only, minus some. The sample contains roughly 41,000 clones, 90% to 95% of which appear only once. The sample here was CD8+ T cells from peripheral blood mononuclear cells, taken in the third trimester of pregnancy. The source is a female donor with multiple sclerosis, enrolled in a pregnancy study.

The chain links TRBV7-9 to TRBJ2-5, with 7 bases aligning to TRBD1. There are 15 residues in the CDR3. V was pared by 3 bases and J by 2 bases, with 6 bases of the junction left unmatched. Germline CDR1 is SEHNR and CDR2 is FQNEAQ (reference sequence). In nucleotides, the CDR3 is TGTGCCAGCAGCTTTGTAACAGGGGATCAAGAGACCCAGTACTTC. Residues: CASSFVTGDQETQYF.

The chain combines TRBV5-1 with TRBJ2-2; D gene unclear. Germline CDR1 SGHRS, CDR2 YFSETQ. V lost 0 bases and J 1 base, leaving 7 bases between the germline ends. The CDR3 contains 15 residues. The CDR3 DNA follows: TGCGCCAGCAGCTTGGCCTCAGGGAACACCGGGGAGCTGTTTTTT. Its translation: CASSLASGNTGELFF.

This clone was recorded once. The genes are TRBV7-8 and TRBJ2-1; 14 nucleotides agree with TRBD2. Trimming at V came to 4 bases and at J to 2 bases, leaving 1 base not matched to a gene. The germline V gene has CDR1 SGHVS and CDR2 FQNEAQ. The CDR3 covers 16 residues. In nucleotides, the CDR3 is TGTGCCAGCAGCTGGGGACTAGCGGGGGCCTACAATGAGCAGTTCTTC. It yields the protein CASSWGLAGAYNEQFF.

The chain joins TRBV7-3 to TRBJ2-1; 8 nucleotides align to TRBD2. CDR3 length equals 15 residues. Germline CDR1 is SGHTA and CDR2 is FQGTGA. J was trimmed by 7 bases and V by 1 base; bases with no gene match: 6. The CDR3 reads CASSLIGGGSNEQFF. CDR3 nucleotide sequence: TGTGCCAGCAGCTTAATTGGCGGGGGGTCGAATGAGCAGTTCTTC.

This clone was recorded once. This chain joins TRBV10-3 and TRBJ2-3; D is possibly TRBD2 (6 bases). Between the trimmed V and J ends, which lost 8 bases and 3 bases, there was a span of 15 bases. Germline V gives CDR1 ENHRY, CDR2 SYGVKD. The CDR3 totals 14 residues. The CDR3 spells CAIWSGDGTDTQYF. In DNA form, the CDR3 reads TGTGCCATCTGGTCGGGAGATGGGACAGATACGCAGTATTTT.

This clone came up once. In nucleotides, the CDR3 is TGTGCCAGCAGCTTAAGCACCGGGAGCTCCTACAATGAGCAGTTCTTC. This codes for CASSLSTGSSYNEQFF. The chain couples TRBV7-3 to TRBJ2-1, with D possibly matching TRBD2 (6 bases). The CDR3 loop spans 16 amino acids. Germline loops: CDR1 SGHTA, CDR2 FQGTGA. The germline V and J ends were trimmed by 1 base and 0 bases, with 10 bases remaining between them.

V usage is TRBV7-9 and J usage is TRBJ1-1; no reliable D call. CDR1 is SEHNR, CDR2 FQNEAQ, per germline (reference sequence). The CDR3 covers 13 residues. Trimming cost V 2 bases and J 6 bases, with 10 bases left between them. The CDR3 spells CASSLIDIPEAFF. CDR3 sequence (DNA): TGTGCCAGCAGCTTAATCGACATCCCTGAAGCTTTCTTT.

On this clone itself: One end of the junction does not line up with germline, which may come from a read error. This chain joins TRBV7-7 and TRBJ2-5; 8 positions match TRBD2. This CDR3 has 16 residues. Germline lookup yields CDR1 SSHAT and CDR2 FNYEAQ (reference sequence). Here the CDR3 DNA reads TGTGCTAGCAGCTTAGGGCGGGAGGATCCGGGAGAGACCCAGTACTTC. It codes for CASSLGREDPGETQYF.

The CDR3 DNA follows: TGTGCCAGCAGCTATACCGGGACAAGAGACTTCAGCTCTGGGGCCAACGTCCTGACTTTC. It is translated as CASSYTGTRDFSSGANVLTF. The chain employs TRBV5-8 and TRBJ2-6; possibly TRBD1 for D (6 bases). Germline CDR1 is SGHTS and CDR2 is YDEGEE. The CDR3 consists of 20 residues. Between the trimmed V and J ends, which lost 3 bases and 0 bases, there was a span of 22 bases.

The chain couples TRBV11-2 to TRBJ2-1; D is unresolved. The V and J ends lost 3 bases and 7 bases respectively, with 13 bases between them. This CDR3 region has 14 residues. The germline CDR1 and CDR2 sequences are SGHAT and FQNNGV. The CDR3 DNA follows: TGTGCCAGCAGCTTCGCAAATAAGCCTAATGAGCAGTTCTTC. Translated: CASSFANKPNEQFF.

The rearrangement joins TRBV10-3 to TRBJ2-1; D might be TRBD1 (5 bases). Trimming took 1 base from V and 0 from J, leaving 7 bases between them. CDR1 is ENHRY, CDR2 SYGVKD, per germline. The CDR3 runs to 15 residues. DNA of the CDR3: TGTGCCATCAGTGAGTTAAGGGGCTCCTACAATGAGCAGTTCTTC. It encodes CAISELRGSYNEQFF.

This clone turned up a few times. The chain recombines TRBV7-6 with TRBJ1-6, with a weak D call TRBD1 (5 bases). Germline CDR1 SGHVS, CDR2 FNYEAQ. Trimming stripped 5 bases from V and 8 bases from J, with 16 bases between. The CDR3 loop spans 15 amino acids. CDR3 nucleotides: TGTGCCAGCAGCAAAAATCCGGTAGGGGATTCACCCCTCCACTTT. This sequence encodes CASSKNPVGDSPLHF.

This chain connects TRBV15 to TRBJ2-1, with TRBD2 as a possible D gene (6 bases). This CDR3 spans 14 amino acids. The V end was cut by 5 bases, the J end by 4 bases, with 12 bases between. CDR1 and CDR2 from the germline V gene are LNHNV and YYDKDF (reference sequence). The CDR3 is CATSDGSLYNEQFF. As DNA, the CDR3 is TGTGCCACCAGCGACGGGAGTTTGTACAATGAGCAGTTCTTC.

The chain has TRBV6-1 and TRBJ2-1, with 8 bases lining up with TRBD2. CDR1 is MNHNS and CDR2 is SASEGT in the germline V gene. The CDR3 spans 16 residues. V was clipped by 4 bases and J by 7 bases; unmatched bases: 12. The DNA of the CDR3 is TGTGCCAGCAGTGCGTCGGGACTAGAGGGTGGGAATGAGCAGTTCTTC. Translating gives CASSASGLEGGNEQFF.

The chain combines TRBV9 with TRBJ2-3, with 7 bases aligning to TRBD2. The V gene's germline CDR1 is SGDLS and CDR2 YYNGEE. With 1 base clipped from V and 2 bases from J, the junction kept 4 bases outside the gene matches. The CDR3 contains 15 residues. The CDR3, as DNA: TGTGCCAGCAGCGTAAGCGGGACCATCACAGATACGCAGTATTTT. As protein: CASSVSGTITDTQYF.

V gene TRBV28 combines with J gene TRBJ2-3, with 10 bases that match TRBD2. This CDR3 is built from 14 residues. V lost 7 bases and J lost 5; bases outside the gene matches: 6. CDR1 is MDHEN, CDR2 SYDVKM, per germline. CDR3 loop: CASTPAGGGDTQYF. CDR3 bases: TGTGCCAGCACCCCAGCGGGGGGGGGAGATACGCAGTATTTT.

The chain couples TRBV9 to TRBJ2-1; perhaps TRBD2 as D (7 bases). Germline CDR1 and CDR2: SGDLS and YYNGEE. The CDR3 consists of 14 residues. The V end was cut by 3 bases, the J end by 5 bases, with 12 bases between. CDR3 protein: CASSAGGLDNEQFF. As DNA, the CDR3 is TGTGCCAGCAGCGCGGGGGGCCTGGACAATGAGCAGTTCTTC.

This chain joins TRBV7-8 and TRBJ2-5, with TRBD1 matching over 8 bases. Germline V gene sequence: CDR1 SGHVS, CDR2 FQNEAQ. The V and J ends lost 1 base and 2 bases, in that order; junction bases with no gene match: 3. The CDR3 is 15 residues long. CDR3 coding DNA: TGTGCCAGCAGCTTAGGGACAGGGAGTCAAGAGACCCAGTACTTC. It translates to CASSLGTGSQETQYF.

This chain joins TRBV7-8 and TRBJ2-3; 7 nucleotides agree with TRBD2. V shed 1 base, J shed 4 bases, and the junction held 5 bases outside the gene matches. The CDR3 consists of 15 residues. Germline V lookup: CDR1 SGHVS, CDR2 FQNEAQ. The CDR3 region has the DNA TGTGCCAGCAGCTTAGGGGGCGGGGGTTCAGATACGCAGTATTTT. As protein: CASSLGGGGSDTQYF.

The CDR3 sequence: CASSSWTGGSYGYTF. The CDR3 DNA follows: TGTGCCAGCAGTTCATGGACAGGGGGATCCTATGGCTACACCTTC. The rearrangement links TRBV27 to TRBJ1-2, with 10 bases that match TRBD1. The ends lost 4 bases at V and 4 bases at J; junction bases unmatched: 6. Germline V gives CDR1 MNHEY, CDR2 SMNVEV (reference sequence). CDR3 length equals 15 residues.

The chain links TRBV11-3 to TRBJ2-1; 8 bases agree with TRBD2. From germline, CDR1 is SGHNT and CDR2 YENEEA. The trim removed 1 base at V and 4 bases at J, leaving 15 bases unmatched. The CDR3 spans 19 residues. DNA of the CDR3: TGTGCCAGCAGCTTAGGGGGCTATAGCGGGGAGGCAATTTACAATGAGCAGTTCTTC. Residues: CASSLGGYSGEAIYNEQFF.

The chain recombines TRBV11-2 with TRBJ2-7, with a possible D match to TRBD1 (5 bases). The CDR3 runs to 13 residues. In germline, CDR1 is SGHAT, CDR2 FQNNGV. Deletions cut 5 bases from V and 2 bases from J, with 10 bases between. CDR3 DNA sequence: TGTGCCAGCAGCCCCCAGGGTCCCTACGAGCAGTACTTC. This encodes CASSPQGPYEQYF.

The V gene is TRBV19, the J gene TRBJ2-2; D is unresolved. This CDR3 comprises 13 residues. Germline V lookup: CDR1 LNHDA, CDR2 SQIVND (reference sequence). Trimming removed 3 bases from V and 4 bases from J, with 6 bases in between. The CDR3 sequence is CASSIGLTGELFF. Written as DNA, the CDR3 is TGTGCCAGTAGTATTGGGCTCACCGGGGAGCTGTTTTTT.

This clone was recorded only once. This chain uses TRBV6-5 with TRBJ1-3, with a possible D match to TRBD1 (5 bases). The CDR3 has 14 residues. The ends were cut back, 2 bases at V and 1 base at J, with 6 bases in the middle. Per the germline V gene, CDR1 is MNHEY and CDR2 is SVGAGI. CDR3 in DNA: TGTGCCAGCAGTTACGGGGGGTCTGGAAACACCATATATTTT. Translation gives CASSYGGSGNTIYF.